Shown below are 13 T cell receptor beta chains from a single sample sequenced in a study of cytomegalovirus exposure and HLA in healthy donors. The study ran its PCR with 60 Vbeta and 13 Jbeta primers. Data came from immunoSEQ multiplex PCR; TCRdb stores just in-frame clones and leaves some out. This sample carries about 120,000 clones, approximately 80% of them seen once, and the ten largest clones take 9.5% to 15%. The sequencing input was PBMCs. The origin of the receptors is a woman aged 40 to 50 in good health and CMV-seropositive.

The chain links TRBV5-1 to TRBJ1-1; perhaps TRBD1 as D (5 bases). V was clipped by 2 bases and J by 3 bases, with 8 bases between them. In germline, CDR1 is SGHRS, CDR2 YFSETQ. The CDR3 has 13 residues. In DNA, the CDR3 is TGCGCCAGCAGCTTTAAAGGGGACACTGAAGCTTTCTTT. It codes for CASSFKGDTEAFF.

This chain links TRBV19 with TRBJ2-2; 9 positions match TRBD2. There are 17 residues in the CDR3. V dropped 6 bases and J dropped 4; count of bases not matched to a gene: 12. Germline V lookup: CDR1 LNHDA, CDR2 SQIVND (reference sequence). This chain's CDR3 is CASRKQRGAGTTGELFF. The CDR3 coding sequence is TGTGCCAGTAGAAAACAGCGGGGGGCCGGCACCACCGGGGAGCTGTTTTTT.

The chain carries TRBV19 and TRBJ1-2; D gene ambiguous. The CDR3 is made up of 11 amino acids. The ends were cut back, 8 bases at V and 7 bases at J, with 11 bases in the middle. Germline values: CDR1 LNHDA, CDR2 SQIVND (reference sequence). The CDR3 nucleotides are TGTGCCAGTTCCGACATGGGTGGCTACACCTTC. Encoded protein: CASSDMGGYTF.

The V gene is TRBV6-5, the J gene TRBJ2-3; no clear D gene. Germline V gene sequence: CDR1 MNHEY, CDR2 SVGAGI. CDR3 length: 14 amino acids. Trimming removed 2 bases at V and 2 bases at J, with 8 bases between. Written as DNA, the CDR3 is TGTGCCAGCAGTTACAGAGGCTTCACAGATACGCAGTATTTT. This encodes CASSYRGFTDTQYF.

The chain employs TRBV6-4 and TRBJ2-1; D perhaps matches TRBD2 (5 bases). The length of the CDR3 is 15 residues. Germline lookup yields CDR1 MRHNA and CDR2 SNTAGT. The V end lost 4 bases, the J end lost 0 bases, and 10 bases lay between the germline ends. This CDR3 reads CASSVSGVSYNEQFF. In DNA form, the CDR3 reads TGTGCCAGCAGTGTATCCGGGGTCTCCTACAATGAGCAGTTCTTC.

The chain recombines TRBV6-5 with TRBJ1-3; perhaps TRBD1 as D (6 bases). With 1 base removed from V and 0 bases from J, the gap between germline ends came to 10 bases. Germline assignment: CDR1 MNHEY and CDR2 SVGAGI. The CDR3 has 16 amino acids. CDR3 loop: CASSYWSTGSGNTIYF. CDR3 in DNA: TGTGCCAGCAGTTACTGGTCGACAGGCTCTGGAAACACCATATATTTT.

A few counts support this clone. The rearrangement uses TRBV18 and TRBJ2-5; D might be TRBD1 (5 bases). The germline CDR1 and CDR2 sequences are KGHSH and LQKENI. The CDR3 is made up of 14 amino acids. The V end was cut by 3 bases, the J end by 2 bases, with 10 bases between. CDR3 region: CASSPVNRQETQYF. DNA of the CDR3: TGTGCCAGCTCACCTGTTAACAGGCAAGAGACCCAGTACTTC.

This chain uses TRBV5-1 with TRBJ2-6, with TRBD2 identical over 7 bases. The germline V gene encodes CDR1 SGHRS and CDR2 YFSETQ. The V segment lost 0 bases and the J segment 2 bases; nucleotides outside the gene matches: 11. The CDR3 runs 19 residues. CDR3 DNA: TGCGCCAGCAGCTTGGGCCTCTACCGGGAGGCCCCTGGGGCCAACGTCCTGACTTTC. Its protein product is CASSLGLYREAPGANVLTF.

The rearrangement uses TRBV7-9 and TRBJ2-2, with TRBD1 matching 7 bases. Germline lookup yields CDR1 SEHNR and CDR2 FQNEAQ (reference sequence). This CDR3 has 15 residues. Losses at the gene ends were 8 bases for V and 3 bases for J; bases not matched to a gene: 9. As DNA, the CDR3 is TGTGCCAGCTTACCACAGGGGCTAGACACCGGGGAGCTGTTTTTT. Amino acids: CASLPQGLDTGELFF.

The CDR3 loop is CASSDKRGVYNEQFF. The CDR3, as DNA: TGTGCCAGCAGTGACAAGCGGGGGGTTTACAATGAGCAGTTCTTC. This chain joins TRBV6-4 and TRBJ2-1, with 9 bases identical to TRBD2. Trimming removed 2 bases from V and 4 bases from J; junction bases left unmatched: 3. CDR3 size: 15 residues. Germline CDR1 MRHNA, CDR2 SNTAGT.

The CDR3 DNA sequence: TGTGCCAGCAGTAGTTGGAGGGTGCGTAACTATGGCTACACCTTC. Translating gives CASSSWRVRNYGYTF. The J gene is TRBJ1-2, the V gene TRBV6-6; D unresolved. Germline values: CDR1 MNHNY, CDR2 SVGAGI (reference sequence). The CDR3 runs to 15 residues. The V end lost 5 bases, the J end lost 1 base, and 14 bases lay between the germline ends.

The V call is TRBV5-4, the J call TRBJ1-4; D remains ambiguous. V shed 2 bases and J shed 3 bases, with 11 bases lying between them. The CDR3 runs 15 residues. Per germline, CDR1 SGHNT and CDR2 YYREEE (reference sequence). The CDR3, as DNA: TGTGCCAGCAGCTTAATTGCCGGGGCTAATGAAAAACTGTTTTTT. This sequence encodes CASSLIAGANEKLFF.

J is TRBJ1-5 and V is TRBV6-1, with 8 bases that match TRBD1. Germline CDR1 is MNHNS and CDR2 is SASEGT. V shed 0 bases and J 6 bases; nucleotides not matched to a gene: 4. This CDR3 contains 15 residues. The CDR3 reads CASSEAPGGGQPQHF. Written as DNA, the CDR3 is TGTGCCAGCAGTGAAGCCCCAGGGGGCGGTCAGCCCCAGCATTTT.